These 27 T cell receptor beta chains were all obtained from the same sample, sequenced in a study of T cell repertoires in cytomegalovirus infection. MiXCR, applied by TCRdb to the reads, yields one record per CDR3 protein. The sample holds 200,000 to 300,000 distinct CDR3 sequences, roughly an eighth seen once. The sequencing sample was made of PBMCs. These receptors all come from a human donor in good health (CMV status not recorded). Some clones in this sample may be carry-over from other donors' samples.

This clonotype was counted between two and nine times. The V and J genes are TRBV29-1 and TRBJ2-3; TRBD2 aligns across 9 bases. The CDR3 runs 15 residues. Germline CDR1 SQVTM, CDR2 ANQGSEA. Trimming cost V 0 bases and J 7 bases; bases outside gene matches: 8. The CDR3 protein is CSVEDLSGSENTQYF. CDR3 DNA sequence: TGCAGCGTTGAAGATCTTAGCGGGAGCGAGAATACGCAGTATTTT.

The V gene is TRBV3-1, the J gene TRBJ2-2; a possible D gene is TRBD1 (5 bases). This CDR3 has 12 residues. The germline V and J ends were trimmed by 4 bases and 15 bases, with 15 bases remaining between them. The V gene's germline CDR1 is LGHDT and CDR2 YNNKEL (reference sequence). CDR3 nucleotide sequence: TGTGCCAGCAGCCCGCTCGAAGGGGTTATGTTTTTT. It codes for CASSPLEGVMFF.

CDR3 residues: CASSQRLAGKTDTQYF. CDR3 nucleotides: TGTGCCAGCAGTCAGAGACTAGCGGGGAAAACAGATACGCAGTATTTT. The rearrangement joins TRBV2 to TRBJ2-3, with 11 bases fitting TRBD2. Germline assignment: CDR1 SNHLY and CDR2 FYNNEI. This CDR3 has 16 residues. J gave up 3 bases and V 5 bases, and 7 bases lay outside the gene matches.

This clonotype was recorded a few times. Written as DNA, the CDR3 is TGTGCCAGCAGGGATTCTATACAGGGTACCTACGAGCAGTACTTC. The encoded protein is CASRDSIQGTYEQYF. The genes are TRBV6-1 and TRBJ2-7; a possible D gene is TRBD1 (6 bases). The CDR3 has 15 residues. CDR1 is MNHNS and CDR2 is SASEGT in the germline V gene. Trimming removed 6 bases at V and 2 bases at J, with 17 bases between.

This clonotype was seen more than once but under ten times. V gene TRBV2 combines with J gene TRBJ2-1; D uncertain. V was pared by 6 bases and J by 6 bases, with 9 bases between. CDR3 length equals 12 residues. Per germline, CDR1 SNHLY and CDR2 FYNNEI. The CDR3 sequence is CASRGQRNEQFF. The CDR3 DNA follows: TGTGCCAGCAGAGGGCAGCGCAATGAGCAGTTCTTC.

This clonotype has only a few counts. J is TRBJ2-1 and V is TRBV6-2 or TRBV6-3; D may be TRBD1 (6 bases). The CDR3 has 16 residues. Germline V gene sequence: CDR1 MNHEY, CDR2 SVGEGT. Trimming removed 2 bases from V and 0 bases from J, with 11 bases in between. The CDR3 region has the DNA TGTGCCAGCAGTTACAGACAGGCTAGCTCCTACAATGAGCAGTTCTTC. Amino acids: CASSYRQASSYNEQFF.

This clonotype was found many times. This chain joins TRBV7-2 and TRBJ1-5, with D unclear. Germline V gene lookup returns CDR1 SGHTA and CDR2 FQGNSA. V shed 0 bases and J shed 5 bases, with 11 bases lying between them. The CDR3 is 15 amino acids. CDR3 in amino acids: CASSLALGSDQPQHF. Written as DNA, the CDR3 is TGTGCCAGCAGCTTAGCGTTGGGGTCCGATCAGCCCCAGCATTTT.

The chain joins TRBV7-9 to TRBJ2-1; the D gene is possibly TRBD2 (6 bases). CDR1 and CDR2 (germline): SEHNR, FQNEAQ (reference sequence). CDR3 length equals 14 residues. Trimming left V 11 bases short and J 6 bases short, with 20 bases between. The chain's CDR3 is CAGIAVHLGNEQFF. The DNA for the CDR3 is TGTGCCGGAATAGCGGTCCATTTAGGCAATGAGCAGTTCTTC.

Details on this clonotype: Mismatch with germline at one junction end may stem from a read error. The chain uses TRBV4-3 and TRBJ1-1, with D unresolved. This CDR3 region has 13 residues. CDR1 and CDR2 from the germline V gene are LGHNA and YSLEER. This CDR3 is CDSSQDLNTEAFF. CDR3 in DNA: TGCGACAGCAGCCAAGATTTGAACACTGAAGCTTTCTTT.

This clonotype has more than one count but fewer than ten. The chain links TRBV29-1 to TRBJ2-7, with D unclear. Trimming left V 4 bases short and J 2 bases short, with 9 bases between. This CDR3 is 12 amino acids long. Germline lookup yields CDR1 SQVTM and CDR2 ANQGSEA. This CDR3 reads CSVGERAYEQYF. CDR3 coding DNA: TGCAGCGTTGGAGAACGGGCCTACGAGCAGTACTTC.

J is TRBJ1-4 and V is TRBV5-6; no clear D gene. V was shortened by 0 bases and J by 7 bases, with 13 bases between the two germline ends. The CDR3 has 15 amino acids. Per germline, CDR1 SGHDT and CDR2 YYEEEE. The CDR3 is CASSLGAAIREKLFF. The CDR3 DNA reads TGTGCCAGCAGCTTGGGCGCAGCGATACGTGAAAAACTGTTTTTT.

V gene TRBV29-1 combines with J gene TRBJ2-7; D is perhaps TRBD1 or TRBD2 (5 bases each). The germline V and J ends were trimmed by 4 bases and 7 bases, with 17 bases remaining between them. The CDR3 consists of 13 residues. Germline CDR1 SQVTM, CDR2 ANQGSEA. CDR3 in amino acids: CSVVGQGEGEQYF. In DNA form, the CDR3 reads TGCAGCGTTGTGGGGCAGGGAGAAGGAGAGCAGTACTTC.

This clonotype was detected many times. The CDR3 nucleotides are TGTGCCATCAGTGAAGGATTTAGCAATCAGCCCCAGCATTTT. It encodes CAISEGFSNQPQHF. This chain connects TRBV10-3 to TRBJ1-5, with D hard to call. The CDR3 is 14 amino acids. Germline values: CDR1 ENHRY, CDR2 SYGVKD. Trimming stripped 3 bases from V and 0 bases from J, with 6 bases between.

This clonotype was seen a few times. V usage is TRBV7-2 and J usage is TRBJ2-3, with D possibly being TRBD1 or TRBD2 (6 bases each). CDR3 length: 15 amino acids. The V gene lost 3 bases and the J gene lost 0 bases, with 10 bases spanning the gap. Germline lookup yields CDR1 SGHTA and CDR2 FQGNSA. The CDR3 here is CASSFWGASTDTQYF. CDR3 nucleotides: TGTGCCAGCAGCTTTTGGGGGGCTAGCACAGATACGCAGTATTTT.

This clonotype was observed many times. V usage is TRBV20-1 and J usage is TRBJ2-1; 11 nucleotides align to TRBD2. Germline lookup yields CDR1 DFQATT and CDR2 SNEGSKA (reference sequence). Trimming removed 2 bases from V and 12 bases from J; junction bases left unmatched: 12. The CDR3 spans 15 residues. CDR3 sequence reads: CSARPTSGRGGGQFF. CDR3 coding DNA: TGCAGTGCTAGACCCACTAGCGGGAGAGGTGGAGGGCAGTTCTTC.

This clonotype was counted only a few times. This sequence joins TRBV7-3 and TRBJ2-1, with 9 bases aligning to TRBD1. V shed 4 bases, J shed 3 bases, and the junction held 7 bases outside the gene matches. The germline V gene has CDR1 SGHTA and CDR2 FQGTGA. This CDR3 has 16 residues. The DNA of the CDR3 is TGTGCCAGCAGCTCATCCAGGGACAGGGTCTACAATGAGCAGTTCTTC. This translates into CASSSSRDRVYNEQFF.

The V and J genes are TRBV28 and TRBJ1-5; D not resolved. The V gene's germline CDR1 is MDHEN and CDR2 SYDVKM. CDR3 size: 14 residues. Trimming pared 6 bases from V and 4 bases from J, leaving 13 bases between. The CDR3 spells CASRTTPGNQPQHF. In DNA form, the CDR3 reads TGTGCCAGCAGGACAACACCTGGGAATCAGCCCCAGCATTTT. Full variable domain (rest looked up from reference TRBV28 and TRBJ1-5): DVKVTQSSRYLVKRTGEKVFLECVQDMDHENMFWYRQDPGLGLRLIYFSYDVKMKEKGDIPEGYSVSREKKERFSLILESASTNQTSMYLCASRTTPGNQPQHFGDGTRLSIL.

The table lists this clonotype with many counts. The CDR3 loop reads CASSPLTGNTEAFF. As DNA, the CDR3 is TGTGCCAGCAGCCCTTTGACAGGGAACACTGAAGCTTTCTTT. V is TRBV7-2 and J is TRBJ1-1; TRBD1 might be the D (6 bases). Germline CDR1 is SGHTA and CDR2 is FQGNSA. The CDR3 is made up of 14 amino acids. Between the trimmed V and J ends, which lost 5 bases and 1 base, there was a span of 11 bases. The whole variable domain, remainder taken from reference TRBV7-2 and TRBJ1-1, is GAGVSQSPSNKVTEKGKDVELRCDPISGHTALYWYRQSLGQGLEFLIYFQGNSAPDKSGLPSDRFSAERTGGSVSTLTIQRTQQEDSAVYLCASSPLTGNTEAFFGQGTRLTVV.

This clonotype was observed at least ten times. The gene calls are TRBV10-3 and TRBJ2-3, with D perhaps TRBD1 or TRBD2 (5 bases each). The CDR3 is made up of 16 amino acids. The germline V gene has CDR1 ENHRY and CDR2 SYGVKD. V was pared by 2 bases and J by 1 base, with 13 bases between. The CDR3 reads CAISEPSGTGTDTQYF. The DNA for the CDR3 is TGTGCCATCAGTGAGCCTAGTGGGACGGGCACAGATACGCAGTATTTT.

As concerns this clonotype: A single base separates this from a much larger clone, so it may be a read error. The chain recombines TRBV7-6 with TRBJ2-3; TRBD2 is a possible D gene (6 bases). This CDR3 is 14 amino acids long. Germline V lookup: CDR1 SGHVS, CDR2 FNYEAQ. In nucleotides, the CDR3 is TGTACCAGCAGCTTCGGGAGATTCACAGATACGCAGTATTTT. This translates into CTSSFGRFTDTQYF.

The genes are TRBV11-3 and TRBJ2-1; 7 nucleotides agree with TRBD1. From germline, CDR1 is SGHNT and CDR2 YENEEA. The V gene end was trimmed by 5 bases and the J gene end by 7 bases; junction bases not matched to a gene: 11. CDR3 length: 15 amino acids. The CDR3 bases are TGTGCCAGCAGCCCTCCCCGGACAGGCCGGAATGAGCAGTTCTTC. Protein product: CASSPPRTGRNEQFF.

This clonotype appeared many times. CDR3 in DNA: TGTGCCAGCGGACTCCGGGGGAGTCGGGGGCTCCAAGAGACCCAGTACTTC. Translated: CASGLRGSRGLQETQYF. The V and J genes are TRBV7-8 and TRBJ2-5, with D tentatively TRBD1 or TRBD2 (6 bases each). Germline CDR1 and CDR2: SGHVS and FQNEAQ. CDR3 length equals 17 residues. The V end was cut by 8 bases, the J end by 1 base, with 23 bases between.

This clonotype has ten or more counts. The genes are TRBV7-9 and TRBJ1-2, with D possibly matching TRBD1 (5 bases). The CDR3 length is 14 residues. The germline V and J ends were trimmed by 5 bases and 5 bases, with 15 bases remaining between them. Germline V CDR1 and CDR2: SEHNR, FQNEAQ (reference sequence). The CDR3 nucleotides read TGTGCCAGCAGCAGGTCCCTCCAGGGATATGGCTACACCTTC. Protein sequence: CASSRSLQGYGYTF.

In this sample, this clonotype turned up many times. The J gene is TRBJ1-2, the V gene TRBV7-2; weak D call: TRBD1 (6 bases). Germline CDR1 and CDR2: SGHTA and FQGNSA. The V end was cut by 5 bases, the J end by 6 bases, with 16 bases between. The CDR3 is 14 residues long. The CDR3 nucleotides read TGTGCCAGCAGCCCCCGGGCGGGGGCAAATGGCTACACCTTC. Its translation is CASSPRAGANGYTF.

This sequence joins TRBV19 and TRBJ1-1; D unresolved. The CDR3 runs to 12 residues. Looked up from germline, CDR1 is LNHDA and CDR2 is SQIVND (reference sequence). Between the trimmed V and J ends, which lost 5 bases and 7 bases, there was a span of 11 bases. The CDR3 loop is CASSPRVGEAFF. The CDR3 nucleotides read TGTGCCAGTAGTCCACGGGTGGGTGAAGCTTTCTTT.

This clonotype was counted only a few times. The rearrangement links TRBV7-3 to TRBJ2-1, with 9 positions matching TRBD1. V lost 5 bases, J lost 1 base, and 6 bases stayed unmatched. CDR1 is SGHTA, CDR2 FQGTGA, per germline. This CDR3 comprises 16 residues. The CDR3 is CASSRQGGKSYNEQFF. Here the CDR3 DNA reads TGTGCCAGCAGCCGACAGGGGGGGAAATCCTACAATGAGCAGTTCTTC.

The chain has TRBV28 and TRBJ2-3; D may correspond to TRBD1 or TRBD2 (6 bases each). The CDR3 is 15 residues long. V was trimmed by 4 bases and J by 5 bases, leaving 16 bases between them. Looked up from germline, CDR1 is MDHEN and CDR2 is SYDVKM. The CDR3 sequence: CASSSVGGRGDTQYF. In DNA form, the CDR3 reads TGTGCCAGCAGTTCCGTAGGGGGGCGGGGAGATACGCAGTATTTT. Full variable domain (remainder filled in from reference TRBV28 and TRBJ2-3): DVKVTQSSRYLVKRTGEKVFLECVQDMDHENMFWYRQDPGLGLRLIYFSYDVKMKEKGDIPEGYSVSREKKERFSLILESASTNQTSMYLCASSSVGGRGDTQYFGPGTRLTVL.